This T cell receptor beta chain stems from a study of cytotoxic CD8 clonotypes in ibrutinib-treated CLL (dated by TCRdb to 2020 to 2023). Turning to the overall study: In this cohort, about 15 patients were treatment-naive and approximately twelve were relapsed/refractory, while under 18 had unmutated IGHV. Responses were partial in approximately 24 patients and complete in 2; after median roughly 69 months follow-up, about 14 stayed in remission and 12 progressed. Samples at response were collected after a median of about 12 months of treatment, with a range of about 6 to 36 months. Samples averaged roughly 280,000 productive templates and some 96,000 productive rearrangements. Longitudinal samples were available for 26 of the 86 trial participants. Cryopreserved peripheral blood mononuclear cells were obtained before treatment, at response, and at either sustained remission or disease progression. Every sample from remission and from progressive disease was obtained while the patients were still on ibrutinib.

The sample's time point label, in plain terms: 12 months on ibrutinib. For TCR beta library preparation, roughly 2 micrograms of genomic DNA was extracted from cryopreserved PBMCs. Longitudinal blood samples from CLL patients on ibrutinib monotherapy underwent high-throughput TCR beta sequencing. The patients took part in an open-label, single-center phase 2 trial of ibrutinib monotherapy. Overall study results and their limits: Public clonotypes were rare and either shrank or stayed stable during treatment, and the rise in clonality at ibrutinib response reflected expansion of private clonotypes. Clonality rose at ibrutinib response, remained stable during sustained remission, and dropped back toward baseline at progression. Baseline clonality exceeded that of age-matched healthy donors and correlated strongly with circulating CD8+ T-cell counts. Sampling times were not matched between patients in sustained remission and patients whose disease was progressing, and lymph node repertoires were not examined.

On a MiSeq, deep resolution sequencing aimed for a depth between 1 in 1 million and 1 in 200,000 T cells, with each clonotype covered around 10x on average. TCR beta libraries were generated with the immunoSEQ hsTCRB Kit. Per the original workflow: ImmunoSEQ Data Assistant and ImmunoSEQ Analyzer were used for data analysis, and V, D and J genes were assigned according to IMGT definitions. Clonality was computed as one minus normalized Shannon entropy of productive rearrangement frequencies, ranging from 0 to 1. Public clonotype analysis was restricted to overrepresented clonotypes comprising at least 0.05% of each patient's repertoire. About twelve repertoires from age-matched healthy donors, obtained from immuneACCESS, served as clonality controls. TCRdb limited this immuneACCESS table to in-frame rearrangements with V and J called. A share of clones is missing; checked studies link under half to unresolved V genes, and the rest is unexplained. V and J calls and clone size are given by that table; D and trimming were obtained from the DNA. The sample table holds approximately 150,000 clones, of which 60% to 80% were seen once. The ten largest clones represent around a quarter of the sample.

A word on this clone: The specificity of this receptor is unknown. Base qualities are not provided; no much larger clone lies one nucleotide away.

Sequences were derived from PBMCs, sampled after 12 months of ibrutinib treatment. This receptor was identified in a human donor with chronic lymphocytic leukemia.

The CDR3 reads CASSGELASNEQFF. The DNA reads as follows: TGTGCCAGCAGTGGGGAACTAGCGAGCAATGAGCAGTTCTTC. Here the chain combines TRBV6-4 and TRBJ2-1, with 7 middle bases fitting TRBD2. The V end gives up 4 bases and the J end 6 bases, leaving 6 bases in the junction not matched to a gene. The germline V gene supplies CDR1 MRHNA and CDR2 SNTAGT. From its cysteine to its phenylalanine, the CDR3 spans 14 amino acids. Only the CDR3 DNA is retained, 42 bases long and in frame from the first base.